Below, 5 T cell receptor beta chains from the same sample are listed, as sequenced in a study of T cell responses to AZD1222 COVID-19 vaccine. The assay was immunoSEQ multiplex PCR, and TCRdb's table has in-frame clones only and misses some. Counted here are around 140,000 clones, roughly 89% occurring once; the ten biggest clones make up roughly 7.5%. The material was peripheral blood, obtained 28 days after the second dose of the MenACWY control vaccine. The receptor source for this set is an adult who received the MenACWY meningococcal vaccine as a control.

The chain is built from TRBV30 and TRBJ1-5; D is unresolved. Looked up from germline, CDR1 is GTSNPN and CDR2 is SVGIG (reference sequence). Trimming pared 2 bases from V and 5 bases from J, leaving 10 bases between. The CDR3 sequence is 13 residues long. CDR3 DNA: TGTGCCTGGAGTCTTCACAGAGATCAGCCCCAGCATTTT. This sequence encodes CAWSLHRDQPQHF.

The chain couples TRBV10-3 to TRBJ1-5; no firm D call. Trimming took off 7 bases at V and 0 bases at J, with 7 bases between the two ends. CDR3 size: 13 residues. CDR1 and CDR2 (germline): ENHRY, SYGVKD. This CDR3 is CAITEDSNQPQHF. CDR3 nucleotides: TGTGCCATCACCGAAGATAGCAATCAGCCCCAGCATTTT.

The chain has TRBV6-6 and TRBJ1-2; TRBD1 is a possible D gene (5 bases). This CDR3 region has 14 residues. The V gene lost 2 bases and the J gene lost 1 base, with 8 bases spanning the gap. Germline V gene lookup returns CDR1 MNHNY and CDR2 SVGAGI (reference sequence). The CDR3 spells CASSYDSYNYGYTF. In DNA form, the CDR3 reads TGTGCCAGCAGTTACGACAGCTATAACTATGGCTACACCTTC.

The rearrangement links TRBV9 to TRBJ2-7; a possible D gene is TRBD1 (5 bases). The CDR3 is 14 residues long. Germline assignment: CDR1 SGDLS and CDR2 YYNGEE. V lost 0 bases, J lost 2 bases, and 9 bases lay in between. Written as DNA, the CDR3 is TGTGCCAGCAGCGTAGGGACATTTGCCTACGAGCAGTACTTC. Protein product: CASSVGTFAYEQYF.

This clone was counted once. The CDR3 protein is CRGLGANVLTF. The CDR3 nucleotides read TGCAGGGGGCTTGGGGCCAACGTCCTGACTTTC. The gene calls are TRBV20-1 and TRBJ2-6; maybe TRBD1 (5 bases). Germline lookup yields CDR1 DFQATT and CDR2 SNEGSKA (reference sequence). The CDR3 runs to 11 residues.